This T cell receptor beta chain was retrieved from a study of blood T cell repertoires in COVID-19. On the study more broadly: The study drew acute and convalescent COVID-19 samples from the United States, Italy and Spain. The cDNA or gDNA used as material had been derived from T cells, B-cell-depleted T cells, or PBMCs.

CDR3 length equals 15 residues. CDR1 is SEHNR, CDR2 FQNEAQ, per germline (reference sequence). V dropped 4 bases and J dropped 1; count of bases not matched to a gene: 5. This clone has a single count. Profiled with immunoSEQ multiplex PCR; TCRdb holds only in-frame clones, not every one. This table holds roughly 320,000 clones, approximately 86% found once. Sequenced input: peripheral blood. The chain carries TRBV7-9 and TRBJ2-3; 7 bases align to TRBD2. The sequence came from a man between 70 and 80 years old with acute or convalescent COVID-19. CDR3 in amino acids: CASSSMGGGTDTQYF. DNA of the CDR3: TGTGCCAGCAGCTCAATGGGGGGGGGCACAGATACGCAGTATTTT. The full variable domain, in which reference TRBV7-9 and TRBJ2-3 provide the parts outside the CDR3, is DTGVSQNPRHKITKRGQNVTFRCDPISEHNRLYWYRQTLGQGPEFLTYFQNEAQLEKSRLLSDRFSAERPKGSFSTLEIQRTEQGDSAMYLCASSSMGGGTDTQYFGPGTRLTVL.